This T cell receptor (beta chain) was captured by sequencing in a study of CD8+CD57+ T cells in acquired aplastic anemia. Study overall: Sorted cells (CD4+ and CD8+) yielded DNA amounts that averaged 3.2 ug. General study points: Patients and controls shared some 30 CD8+ CDR3 sequences.

Concerning this clonotype: Its matching antigen is unknown. The junction departs from germline at one end; a sequencing error may be responsible.

Germline V lookup: CDR1 KGHDR, CDR2 SFDVKD. The CDR3 is 11 amino acids. TCR beta VDJ combinations and CDR3 sequences were profiled from genomic DNA. TCRdb re-analysed the reads in MiXCR, keeping a single row per CDR3 protein. The sample has roughly 200,000 distinct CDR3 sequences; approximately 60% are singletons. The chain is built from TRBV24-1 and TRBJ2-1; D call uncertain. The TCR originated in a human donor in good health. The sequencing input was sorted CD4+, CD8+, or CD8+CD57+ T cells (not recorded which) from PBMCs. The CDR3 sequence is CATSVVNKQFF. CDR3 nucleotides: TGTGCCACCAGTGTCGTGAATAAGCAGTTCTTT.